This is a list of T cell receptor beta chains from one sample in a study of lymphopenia after photon versus proton radiotherapy. The assay was immunoSEQ multiplex PCR, and TCRdb's table has in-frame clones only and misses some. The sample records 20,000 to 25,000 clones, roughly 91% being singletons. The source material was peripheral blood, sampled from a patient treated with proton-based radiotherapy. Receptors originate from a woman in her 70s with pancreatic cancer. Some clones in this sample may be carry-over from other donors' samples. Each CDR3 is given with its conserved first and last residue. The D gene is left open where the match is weak. Some rows have no size entry. The others give once, few or many, or a class for an expanded clone.

CDR3 DNA	CDR3 protein	V gene	clone size	D gene	J gene
TGCAGCGTTGAAGAACCTAGCGGGGAGTACGAGCAGTACTTC	CSVEEPSGEYEQYF	TRBV29-1	.	TRBD2	TRBJ2-7
TGTGCCATCAGTGATGGTTCTTCCGTGATAGATACGCAGTATTTT	CAISDGSSVIDTQYF	TRBV10-3	.	.	TRBJ2-3
TGTGCCAGCAGTGAATCCAGGGCTTATAGCAATCAGCCCCAGCATTTT	CASSESRAYSNQPQHF	TRBV2	.	.	TRBJ1-5
TGTGCCAGCACGACGGTAACAGGGGGCATATACGAGCAGTACTTC	CASTTVTGGIYEQYF	TRBV27	.	TRBD1	TRBJ2-7
TGTGCCTTTACCCCAGGGCCTACCCAAGAGACCCAGTACTTC	CAFTPGPTQETQYF	TRBV30	.	.	TRBJ2-5
TGTGCCAGCAGTTTGCTACGGGAGGGCCGAGATACGCAGTATTTT	CASSLLREGRDTQYF	TRBV28	.	TRBD2	TRBJ2-3
TGTGCCAGCAGCGCACAACAGACCGGGGAGCTGTTTTTT	CASSAQQTGELFF	TRBV7-2	.	.	TRBJ2-2
TGTGCCAGCAGTGGTAGCGGTTACTTC	CASSGSGYF	TRBV6-4	.	.	TRBJ2-7
TGTGCCAGCAGCCCCAGGGGGCGCGTCGCAGATACGCAGTATTTT	CASSPRGRVADTQYF	TRBV6-5	.	TRBD1	TRBJ2-3
TGCAGCGTTGAAACCCCTCGCGGGGGGGATACGCAGTATTTT	CSVETPRGGDTQYF	TRBV29-1	.	TRBD2	TRBJ2-3
TGTGCCAGCAGCTTAGAAGGGGGCAGGGGCTATGGCTACACCTTC	CASSLEGGRGYGYTF	TRBV7-2	.	TRBD1	TRBJ1-2
TGTGCCAGCAGCATACTAAAGACTAGCGCCTCCTACGAGCAGTACTTC	CASSILKTSASYEQYF	TRBV5-5	.	TRBD2	TRBJ2-7
TGTGCCAGTAGTATGGGTGGGCGCGAGCAGTACTTC	CASSMGGREQYF	TRBV19	.	.	TRBJ2-7
TGTGCCATCAAGGGAGAGGAGACCTACAATGAGCAGTTCTTC	CAIKGEETYNEQFF	TRBV10-3	.	.	TRBJ2-1
TGTGCCAGCAGGTCCGAGCGGGAGGGCACGTACGAGCAGTACTTC	CASRSEREGTYEQYF	TRBV6-5	.	TRBD2	TRBJ2-7
TGCGCCAGCAGTGTCCAGTCGACTAGCACAGATACGCAGTATTTT	CASSVQSTSTDTQYF	TRBV5-1	.	.	TRBJ2-3
TGTGCCAGCAGCTTTGGACAATCGGGAACTGAAGCTTTCTTT	CASSFGQSGTEAFF	TRBV2	.	.	TRBJ1-1
TGTGCCAGCAGTCCCCGAATGGGGGACTCTGGAAACACCATATATTTT	CASSPRMGDSGNTIYF	TRBV27	.	.	TRBJ1-3
TGCGCCAGCAGCCAAGACGGGACAGATCGTGAAAAACTGTTTTTT	CASSQDGTDREKLFF	TRBV4-1	.	TRBD1	TRBJ1-4
TGTGCCAGCAGGGGAACCAGGAGCAATCAGCCCCAGCATTTT	CASRGTRSNQPQHF	TRBV27	.	.	TRBJ1-5
TGTGCCAGCAGTTACTCGATTTTGTCAGCGCGGTTCTTC	CASSYSILSARFF	TRBV6-5	few	.	TRBJ2-1
TGTGCCAGCAGTCCCGTCTCCAGCCAGGGTTTGCGGGCTTTCTTT	CASSPVSSQGLRAFF	TRBV27	.	.	TRBJ1-1
TGTGCCAGCAGCTCTTCCGGGACTAGCGGCCGTAAGTACTTC	CASSSSGTSGRKYF	TRBV14	.	TRBD2	TRBJ2-7
TGTGCCAGCCGTTGGCGCAGGGACCAGCCCCAGCATTTT	CASRWRRDQPQHF	TRBV28	.	.	TRBJ1-5
TGTGCCAGTAGTATTTTACGGCCCCAACCTGAAGCTTTCTTT	CASSILRPQPEAFF	TRBV19	.	.	TRBJ1-1
TGTGCCGGAAAAGCGGGAGCGGGTTGGGGAGATACGCAGTATTTT	CAGKAGAGWGDTQYF	TRBV6-1	.	TRBD2	TRBJ2-3
TGTGCCAGCAGTTTATCGGGACTCCTCTACGAGCAGTACTTC	CASSLSGLLYEQYF	TRBV28	.	.	TRBJ2-7
TGCAGCGTTGCATTCTCCGGGGGTACTGAAGCCTTCTTT	CSVAFSGGTEAFF	TRBV29-1	.	.	TRBJ1-1
TGCAGCGCCTCAGCACCGGGGGGGGGCACTGAAGCTTTCTTT	CSASAPGGGTEAFF	TRBV29-1	.	.	TRBJ1-1
TGTGCCAGCAGCGTAGTGACTAGCGGGATCAATGAGCAGTTCTTC	CASSVVTSGINEQFF	TRBV9	.	TRBD2	TRBJ2-1
TGTGCCAGCAGTGGACAGGCCAGGATTGAAGCTTTCTTT	CASSGQARIEAFF	TRBV2	.	.	TRBJ1-1
TGTGCCAGTAGTCCACAGGTGAACACTGAAGCTTTCTTT	CASSPQVNTEAFF	TRBV19	.	.	TRBJ1-1
TGTGCCATCAAACAGCCGGATAATGAAAAACTGTTTTTT	CAIKQPDNEKLFF	TRBV10-3	.	.	TRBJ1-4
TGTGCCAGCAGCCTCCAGCGGGAGTGGGTCGGGGAGCTGTTTTTT	CASSLQREWVGELFF	TRBV7-2	.	TRBD2	TRBJ2-2
TGTGCCATCAGCCCTGACAGGGAATTAGCCAAAAACATTCAGTACTTC	CAISPDRELAKNIQYF	TRBV10-3	.	TRBD1	TRBJ2-4
TGTGCCAGCAGACTCACCCAGGGGGACACTGAAGCTTTCTTT	CASRLTQGDTEAFF	TRBV6-6	.	TRBD1	TRBJ1-1
TGTGCCAGTAGTATAGTCTCTAGCGGGAGGAACAATGAGCAGTTCTTC	CASSIVSSGRNNEQFF	TRBV19	.	TRBD2	TRBJ2-1
TGTGCCAGCAGAAGGACAGTTTCCTATAATTCACCCCTCCACTTT	CASRRTVSYNSPLHF	TRBV6-5	once	.	TRBJ1-6